This T cell receptor (beta chain) was captured in a study of cytomegalovirus exposure and HLA in healthy donors. Researchers ran the PCR with 60 Vbeta and 13 Jbeta primers. TCRdb keeps only in-frame clones here, not all; method: immunoSEQ multiplex PCR. The data show roughly 120,000 clones, approximately 78% seen once. V was trimmed by 2 bases and J by 3 bases, leaving 9 bases between them. CDR1 MNHEY and CDR2 SVGAGI come from the germline V gene. The CDR3 spans 14 residues. Sequencing was done on a sample of PBMCs. This clonotype was obtained from a woman younger than 45 in good health and CMV-seronegative. V usage is TRBV6-5 and J usage is TRBJ2-3; the D gene is possibly TRBD1 (5 bases). CDR3 protein: CASSYARQTDTQYF. As DNA, the CDR3 is TGTGCCAGCAGTTACGCTCGACAGACAGATACGCAGTATTTT.